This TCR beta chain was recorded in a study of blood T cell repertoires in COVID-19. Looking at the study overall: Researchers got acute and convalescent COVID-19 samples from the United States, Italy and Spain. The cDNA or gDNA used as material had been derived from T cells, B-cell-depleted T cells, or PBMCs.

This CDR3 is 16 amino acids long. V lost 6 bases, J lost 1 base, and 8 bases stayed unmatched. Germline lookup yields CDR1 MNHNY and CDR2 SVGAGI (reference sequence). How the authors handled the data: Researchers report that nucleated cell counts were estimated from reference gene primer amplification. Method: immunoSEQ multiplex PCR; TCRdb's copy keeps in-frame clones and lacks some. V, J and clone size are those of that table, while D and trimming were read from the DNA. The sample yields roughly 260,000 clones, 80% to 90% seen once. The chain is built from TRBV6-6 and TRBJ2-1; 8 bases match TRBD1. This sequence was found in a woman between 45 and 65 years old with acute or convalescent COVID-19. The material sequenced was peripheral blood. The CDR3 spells CASSPGQGRSYNEQFF. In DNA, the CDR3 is TGTGCCAGCAGCCCCGGACAGGGTCGATCCTACAATGAGCAGTTCTTC.